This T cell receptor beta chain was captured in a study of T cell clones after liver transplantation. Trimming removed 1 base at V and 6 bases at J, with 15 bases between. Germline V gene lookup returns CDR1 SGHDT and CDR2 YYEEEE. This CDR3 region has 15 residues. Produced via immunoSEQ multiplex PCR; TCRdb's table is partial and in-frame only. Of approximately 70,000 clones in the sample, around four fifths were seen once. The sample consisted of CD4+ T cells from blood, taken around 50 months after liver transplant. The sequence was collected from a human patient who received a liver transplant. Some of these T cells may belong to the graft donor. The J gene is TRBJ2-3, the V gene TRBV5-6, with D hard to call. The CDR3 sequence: CASSLFVISWDTQYF. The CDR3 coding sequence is TGTGCCAGCAGCTTGTTTGTCATTTCCTGGGATACGCAGTATTTT.